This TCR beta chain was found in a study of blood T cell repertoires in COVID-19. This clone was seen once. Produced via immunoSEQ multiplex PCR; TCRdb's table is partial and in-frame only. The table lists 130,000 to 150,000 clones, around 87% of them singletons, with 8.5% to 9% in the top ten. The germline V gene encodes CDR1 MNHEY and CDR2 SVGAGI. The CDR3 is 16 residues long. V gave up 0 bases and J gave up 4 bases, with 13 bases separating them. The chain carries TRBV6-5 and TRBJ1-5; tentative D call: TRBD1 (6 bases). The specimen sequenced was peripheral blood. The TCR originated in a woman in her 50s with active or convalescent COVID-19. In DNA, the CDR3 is TGTGCCAGCAGTTACTCATGGGCAGGGGTTAATCAGCCCCAGCATTTT. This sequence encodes CASSYSWAGVNQPQHF.